These T cell receptor beta chains were read from a single sample in a study of chemoradiotherapy in HPV16-positive cancers. Method: immunoSEQ multiplex PCR; TCRdb's copy keeps in-frame clones and lacks some. This sample has 7,500 to 10,000 clones, with around 72% found just once. The specimen comprised tumor tissue, sampled from a patient who underwent chemoradiotherapy. The receptors were gathered from a human donor with HPV-associated anogenital cancer. Both conserved end residues are part of each CDR3. The D gene is left open where the match is weak. Clone size, where shown, is once, few, many, or a class for clones that have expanded.

V gene: TRBV7-3; D gene: TRBD2; clone size: NA; J gene: TRBJ2-3; CDR3 DNA: TGTGCCAGCAGCTTGGGGGTCGGGGGGACCTCCGCGGATACGCAGTATTTT; CDR3 protein: CASSLGVGGTSADTQYF
V gene: TRBV11-3; D gene: TRBD1; clone size: NA; J gene: TRBJ2-7; CDR3 DNA: TGTGCCAGCAGCTTAGGGGGACAGTCCTACGAGCAGTACTTC; CDR3 protein: CASSLGGQSYEQYF
V gene: TRBV28; D gene: NA; clone size: NA; J gene: TRBJ1-1; CDR3 DNA: TGTGCCAGCAGTTTCCCCGGCTTGTTGAACACTGAAGCTTTCTTT; CDR3 protein: CASSFPGLLNTEAFF
V gene: TRBV7-2; D gene: NA; clone size: NA; J gene: TRBJ1-1; CDR3 DNA: TGTGCCAGCAGCTTAGCTCAGGCGAACACTGAAGCTTTCTTT; CDR3 protein: CASSLAQANTEAFF
V gene: TRBV4-1; D gene: NA; clone size: NA; J gene: TRBJ2-1; CDR3 DNA: TGCGCCAGCAGCCAAGGGGCCCGGGGGGCCTCCTACAATGAGCAGTTCTTC; CDR3 protein: CASSQGARGASYNEQFF
V gene: TRBV28; D gene: NA; clone size: NA; J gene: TRBJ2-1; CDR3 DNA: TGTGCCAGCAGTTTAACTAAGGGGAACTACAATGAGCAGTTCTTC; CDR3 protein: CASSLTKGNYNEQFF
V gene: TRBV9; D gene: NA; clone size: NA; J gene: TRBJ2-5; CDR3 DNA: TGTGCCAGCAGCGTAGAGGGATTCCAAGAGACCCAGTACTTC; CDR3 protein: CASSVEGFQETQYF
V gene: TRBV15; D gene: TRBD1; clone size: NA; J gene: TRBJ1-1; CDR3 DNA: TGTGCCACCAGCAGTGGAGGGACAGGAAGATTTGCTTTCTTT; CDR3 protein: CATSSGGTGRFAFF
V gene: TRBV28; D gene: NA; clone size: NA; J gene: TRBJ2-5; CDR3 DNA: TGTGCCAGCAACTCCGAGACTCAAGAGACCCAGTACTTC; CDR3 protein: CASNSETQETQYF
V gene: TRBV20-1; D gene: NA; clone size: few; J gene: TRBJ1-1; CDR3 DNA: TGCAGTGCTAGAGATGACACTGAAGCTTTCTTT; CDR3 protein: CSARDDTEAFF
V gene: TRBV11-3; D gene: NA; clone size: NA; J gene: TRBJ2-7; CDR3 DNA: TGTGCCAGCAGCTTAGAGGCTGTCATGGGTCCAGGGGCGGACGAGCAGTACTTC; CDR3 protein: CASSLEAVMGPGADEQYF
V gene: TRBV7-2; D gene: NA; clone size: NA; J gene: TRBJ2-1; CDR3 DNA: TGTGCCAGCAGTTCGTTTCGGTATGAGCAGTTCTTC; CDR3 protein: CASSSFRYEQFF
V gene: TRBV4-3; D gene: NA; clone size: NA; J gene: TRBJ2-1; CDR3 DNA: TGCGCCAGCAGCCCCCGGGTTCAGATTAGGGATGAGCAGTTCTTC; CDR3 protein: CASSPRVQIRDEQFF
V gene: TRBV2; D gene: NA; clone size: NA; J gene: TRBJ1-5; CDR3 DNA: TGTGCCAGCAGTTACTCGCCGGGGGGGGAGCCCTACAATCAGCCCCAGCATTTT; CDR3 protein: CASSYSPGGEPYNQPQHF
V gene: TRBV27; D gene: NA; clone size: NA; J gene: TRBJ1-2; CDR3 DNA: TGTGCCAGCAGTTTAAATTGGGGTCTCTATGGCTACACCTTC; CDR3 protein: CASSLNWGLYGYTF
V gene: TRBV11-3; D gene: NA; clone size: NA; J gene: TRBJ2-7; CDR3 DNA: TGTGCCAGCAGCCCCCAGATGAGATCCTACGAGCAGTACTTC; CDR3 protein: CASSPQMRSYEQYF
V gene: TRBV25-1; D gene: TRBD2; clone size: NA; J gene: TRBJ2-1; CDR3 DNA: TGTGCCAGCAGTGAGGGACTAGCGGGAGCCGGGGGGAACAATGAGCAGTTCTTC; CDR3 protein: CASSEGLAGAGGNNEQFF
V gene: TRBV27; D gene: TRBD1; clone size: NA; J gene: TRBJ2-5; CDR3 DNA: TGTGCCAGCAGGGTACAGGGGGAAGAGACCCAGTACTTC; CDR3 protein: CASRVQGEETQYF
V gene: TRBV7-2; D gene: TRBD2; clone size: NA; J gene: TRBJ2-5; CDR3 DNA: TGTGCCAGCAGCTTAGGTCTAATAGCGGGAGGGCCTGGTGAGACCCAGTACTTC; CDR3 protein: CASSLGLIAGGPGETQYF
V gene: TRBV7-8; D gene: NA; clone size: NA; J gene: TRBJ1-3; CDR3 DNA: TGTGCCAGCAGCAAGCCAGCCTCTGGAAACACCATATATTTT; CDR3 protein: CASSKPASGNTIYF
V gene: TRBV19; D gene: TRBD2; clone size: NA; J gene: TRBJ2-1; CDR3 DNA: TGTGCCAGTAGGCGGGAGGGTTTCTACAATGAGCAGTTCTTC; CDR3 protein: CASRREGFYNEQFF
V gene: TRBV7-9; D gene: NA; clone size: NA; J gene: TRBJ2-7; CDR3 DNA: TGTGCCAGCAGCTTAGGGTCTGGAGACTACGAGCAGTACTTC; CDR3 protein: CASSLGSGDYEQYF
V gene: TRBV6-1; D gene: NA; clone size: once; J gene: TRBJ1-5; CDR3 DNA: TGTGCCAGCAGCCTAAGGGGGGGTGATCAGCCCCAGCATTTT; CDR3 protein: CASSLRGGDQPQHF
V gene: TRBV6-6; D gene: TRBD2; clone size: NA; J gene: TRBJ2-7; CDR3 DNA: TGTGCCAGCAGTTCCAGACTAGCGGGAAAATACGAGCAGTACTTC; CDR3 protein: CASSSRLAGKYEQYF
V gene: TRBV27; D gene: NA; clone size: few; J gene: TRBJ1-1; CDR3 DNA: TGTGCCAGCAGTTTCGACAGGACTGAAGCTTTCTTT; CDR3 protein: CASSFDRTEAFF
V gene: TRBV9; D gene: TRBD1; clone size: NA; J gene: TRBJ1-6; CDR3 DNA: TGTGCCAGCAGCATCCGGGACAGGCAGAATTCACCCCTCCACTTT; CDR3 protein: CASSIRDRQNSPLHF
V gene: TRBV6-6; D gene: TRBD1; clone size: NA; J gene: TRBJ1-1; CDR3 DNA: TGTGCCAGCAGGGGACAGTTGAACACTGAAGCTTTCTTT; CDR3 protein: CASRGQLNTEAFF
V gene: TRBV6-6; D gene: NA; clone size: NA; J gene: TRBJ2-1; CDR3 DNA: TGTGCCAGCAGTTACACTCCCTACAATGAGCAGTTCTTC; CDR3 protein: CASSYTPYNEQFF
V gene: TRBV12-5; D gene: TRBD1; clone size: NA; J gene: TRBJ1-4; CDR3 DNA: TGTGCTAGTGGCCCGGGACAGGGTCGGCAGGAACTGTTTTTT; CDR3 protein: CASGPGQGRQELFF
V gene: TRBV6-1; D gene: TRBD2; clone size: NA; J gene: TRBJ2-3; CDR3 DNA: TGTGCCAGCAGTGTCATAGCGGGGGTATCAGATACGCAGTATTTT; CDR3 protein: CASSVIAGVSDTQYF
V gene: TRBV5-1; D gene: TRBD2; clone size: NA; J gene: TRBJ2-2; CDR3 DNA: TGCGCCAGCAGCGCCGGGACTAGCGGCATGAACACCGGGGAGCTGTTTTTT; CDR3 protein: CASSAGTSGMNTGELFF
V gene: TRBV9; D gene: TRBD2; clone size: NA; J gene: TRBJ2-3; CDR3 DNA: TGTGCCAGCAGCGTAACAGCGGGGGGGGACACAGATACGCAGTATTTT; CDR3 protein: CASSVTAGGDTDTQYF
V gene: TRBV5-5; D gene: TRBD1; clone size: NA; J gene: TRBJ1-2; CDR3 DNA: TGTGCCAGCAGCTTGTCCGGGACAGGGGCTGGCTACACCTTC; CDR3 protein: CASSLSGTGAGYTF
V gene: TRBV28; D gene: NA; clone size: few; J gene: TRBJ2-3; CDR3 DNA: TGTGCCAGCAGCACGGGGGCAAGCGCGCCGTCCACAGATACGCAGTATTTT; CDR3 protein: CASSTGASAPSTDTQYF
V gene: TRBV12-5; D gene: NA; clone size: NA; J gene: TRBJ2-1; CDR3 DNA: TGTGCTAGTGGTATCGAGACCGACAATGAGCAGTTCTTC; CDR3 protein: CASGIETDNEQFF
V gene: TRBV11-2; D gene: TRBD1; clone size: NA; J gene: TRBJ1-1; CDR3 DNA: TGTGCCAGCAGCTTAGTGGGGACAGGTATGAACACTGAAGCTTTCTTT; CDR3 protein: CASSLVGTGMNTEAFF
V gene: TRBV4-3; D gene: NA; clone size: once; J gene: TRBJ1-2; CDR3 DNA: TGCGCCAGCAGCCACATAACCCGGAGGGGTGAGGGCTACACCTTC; CDR3 protein: CASSHITRRGEGYTF
V gene: TRBV7-2; D gene: NA; clone size: NA; J gene: TRBJ1-4; CDR3 DNA: TGTGCCAGCAGCTTATATCAAGCAACTAATGAAAAACTGTTTTTT; CDR3 protein: CASSLYQATNEKLFF
V gene: TRBV5-1; D gene: NA; clone size: NA; J gene: TRBJ1-3; CDR3 DNA: TGCGCCAGCAGCTTGGTTCCCCTCAGCTCTGGAAACACCATATATTTT; CDR3 protein: CASSLVPLSSGNTIYF
V gene: TRBV6-6; D gene: TRBD1; clone size: once; J gene: TRBJ1-2; CDR3 DNA: TGTGCCAGCAGTTACGCAGGGGGGCAGCGCGGCTACACCTTC; CDR3 protein: CASSYAGGQRGYTF
V gene: TRBV5-1; D gene: TRBD1; clone size: NA; J gene: TRBJ2-1; CDR3 DNA: TGCGCCAGCAGCTTGGCGGGACAGGGGTGGAATGAGCAGTTCTTC; CDR3 protein: CASSLAGQGWNEQFF
V gene: TRBV6-4; D gene: NA; clone size: NA; J gene: TRBJ2-1; CDR3 DNA: TGTGCCAGCAGTGAGGGGCTGAGCTCCTACAATGAGCAGTTCTTC; CDR3 protein: CASSEGLSSYNEQFF
V gene: TRBV19; D gene: NA; clone size: NA; J gene: TRBJ1-3; CDR3 DNA: TGTGCCAGTAGTATGATCGGCAGGAACTCTGGAAACACCATATATTTT; CDR3 protein: CASSMIGRNSGNTIYF
V gene: TRBV6-6; D gene: NA; clone size: NA; J gene: TRBJ1-3; CDR3 DNA: TGTGCCAGCAGTTACGGCCAGGGGAAGGGAAACACCATATATTTT; CDR3 protein: CASSYGQGKGNTIYF
V gene: TRBV7-3; D gene: TRBD2; clone size: NA; J gene: TRBJ2-7; CDR3 DNA: TGTGCCAGCAGTCCTAGCGGGGGAAACTACGAGCAGTACTTC; CDR3 protein: CASSPSGGNYEQYF
V gene: TRBV15; D gene: NA; clone size: NA; J gene: TRBJ1-3; CDR3 DNA: TGTGCCACCAGCAGAGGAAGACTCTCTGGAAACACCATATATTTT; CDR3 protein: CATSRGRLSGNTIYF
V gene: TRBV7-2; D gene: TRBD1; clone size: NA; J gene: TRBJ1-1; CDR3 DNA: TGTGCCAGCAGCTCCCGACAGGGGATCACTGAAGCTTTCTTT; CDR3 protein: CASSSRQGITEAFF
V gene: TRBV11-2; D gene: NA; clone size: NA; J gene: TRBJ2-2; CDR3 DNA: TGTGCCAGCAGCTTAGACCCAGGGCGCCGATCAGCCGGGGAGCTGTTTTTT; CDR3 protein: CASSLDPGRRSAGELFF
V gene: TRBV5-6; D gene: NA; clone size: NA; J gene: TRBJ2-2; CDR3 DNA: TGTGCCAGCAGCTTCGGGGGAGCCGGGGAGCTGTTTTTT; CDR3 protein: CASSFGGAGELFF
V gene: TRBV7-6; D gene: NA; clone size: NA; J gene: TRBJ1-6; CDR3 DNA: TGTGCCAGCAGCTTAGCGCCTGGTTCCTATAATTCACCCCTCCACTTT; CDR3 protein: CASSLAPGSYNSPLHF
V gene: TRBV19; D gene: TRBD2; clone size: NA; J gene: TRBJ2-7; CDR3 DNA: TGTGCCAGTCGACTCTTCAGCGGGAGAAGGTCTCAGGAGCAGTACTTC; CDR3 protein: CASRLFSGRRSQEQYF
V gene: TRBV6-5; D gene: NA; clone size: NA; J gene: TRBJ1-1; CDR3 DNA: TGTGCCAGCAGGCTAACCCTCGCGACTGAAGCTTTCTTT; CDR3 protein: CASRLTLATEAFF
V gene: TRBV19; D gene: NA; clone size: NA; J gene: TRBJ2-1; CDR3 DNA: TGTGCCAGTACCCATCAGAGGGGAAGCTCCTACAATGAGCAGTTCTTC; CDR3 protein: CASTHQRGSSYNEQFF
V gene: TRBV5-4; D gene: NA; clone size: NA; J gene: TRBJ2-3; CDR3 DNA: TGTGCCAGCAGCCAAGCACTCACAGATACGCAGTATTTT; CDR3 protein: CASSQALTDTQYF
V gene: TRBV2; D gene: NA; clone size: NA; J gene: TRBJ1-1; CDR3 DNA: TGTGCCAGCAGTGAGGTCACTGAAGCTTTCTTT; CDR3 protein: CASSEVTEAFF
V gene: TRBV29-1; D gene: TRBD2; clone size: NA; J gene: TRBJ2-1; CDR3 DNA: TGCAGCGTTGAAAGACTAGCGGGTAATTCCTACAATGAGCAGTTCTTC; CDR3 protein: CSVERLAGNSYNEQFF
V gene: TRBV10-3; D gene: NA; clone size: NA; J gene: TRBJ1-1; CDR3 DNA: TGTGCCATCAGAGGCTCCGGGGGGGGCACTGAAGCTTTCTTT; CDR3 protein: CAIRGSGGGTEAFF
V gene: TRBV5-8; D gene: NA; clone size: NA; J gene: TRBJ1-4; CDR3 DNA: TGTGCCAGCAGCCCCGGGAACAGACGAAATGAAAAACTGTTTTTT; CDR3 protein: CASSPGNRRNEKLFF
V gene: TRBV2; D gene: NA; clone size: few; J gene: TRBJ2-2; CDR3 DNA: TGTGCCAGCACTGTTCAGCACGCCGGGGAGCTGTTTTTT; CDR3 protein: CASTVQHAGELFF
V gene: TRBV15; D gene: NA; clone size: NA; J gene: TRBJ2-1; CDR3 DNA: TGTGCCACCAGCAGAGGGCCGGTGTACAATGAGCAGTTCTTC; CDR3 protein: CATSRGPVYNEQFF